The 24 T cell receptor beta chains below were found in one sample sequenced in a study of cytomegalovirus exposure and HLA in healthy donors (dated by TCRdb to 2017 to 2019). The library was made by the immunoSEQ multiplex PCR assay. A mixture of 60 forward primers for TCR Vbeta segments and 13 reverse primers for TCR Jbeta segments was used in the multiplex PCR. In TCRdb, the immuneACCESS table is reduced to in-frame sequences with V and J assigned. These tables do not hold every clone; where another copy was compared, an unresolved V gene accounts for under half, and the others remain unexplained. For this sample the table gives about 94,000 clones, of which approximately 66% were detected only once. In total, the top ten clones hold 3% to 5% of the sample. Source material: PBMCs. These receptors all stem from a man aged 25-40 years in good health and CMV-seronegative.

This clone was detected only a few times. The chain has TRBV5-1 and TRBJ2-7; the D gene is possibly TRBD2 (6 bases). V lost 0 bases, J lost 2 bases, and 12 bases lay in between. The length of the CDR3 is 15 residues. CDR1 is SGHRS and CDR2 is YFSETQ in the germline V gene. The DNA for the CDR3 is TGCGCCAGCAGCTTGGCCGGCGGGACTGCCTACGAGCAGTACTTC. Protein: CASSLAGGTAYEQYF.

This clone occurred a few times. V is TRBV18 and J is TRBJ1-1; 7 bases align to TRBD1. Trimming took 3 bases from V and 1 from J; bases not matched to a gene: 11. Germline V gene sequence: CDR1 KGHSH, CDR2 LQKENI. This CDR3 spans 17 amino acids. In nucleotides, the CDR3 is TGTGCCAGCTCACCGCAAGAACAGGGGATAAAGAACACTGAAGCTTTCTTT. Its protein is CASSPQEQGIKNTEAFF.

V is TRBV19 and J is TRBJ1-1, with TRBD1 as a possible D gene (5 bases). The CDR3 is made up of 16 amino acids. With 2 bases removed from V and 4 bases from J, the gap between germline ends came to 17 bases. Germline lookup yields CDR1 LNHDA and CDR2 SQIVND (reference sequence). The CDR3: CASSIQGGGYGTEAFF. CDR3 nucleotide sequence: TGTGCCAGTAGTATACAGGGTGGAGGGTATGGCACTGAAGCTTTCTTT. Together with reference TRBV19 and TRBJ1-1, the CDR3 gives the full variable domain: DGGITQSPKYLFRKEGQNVTLSCEQNLNHDAMYWYRQDPGQGLRLIYYSQIVNDFQKGDIAEGYSVSREKKESFPLTVTSAQKNPTAFYLCASSIQGGGYGTEAFFGQGTRLTVV.

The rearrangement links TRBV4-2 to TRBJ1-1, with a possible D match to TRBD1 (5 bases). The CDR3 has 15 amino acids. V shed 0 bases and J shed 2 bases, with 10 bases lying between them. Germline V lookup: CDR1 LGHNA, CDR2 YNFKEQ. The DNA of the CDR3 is TGTGCCAGCAGCCAAGATGGACAAATAAACACTGAAGCTTTCTTT. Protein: CASSQDGQINTEAFF.

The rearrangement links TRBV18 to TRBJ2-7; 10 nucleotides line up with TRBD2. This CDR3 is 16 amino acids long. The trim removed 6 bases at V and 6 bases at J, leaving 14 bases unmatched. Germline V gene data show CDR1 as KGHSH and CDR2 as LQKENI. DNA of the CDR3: TGTGCCAGCTCCCCTCGGGAAGCGGGAGGGCCGGGCGAGCAGTACTTC. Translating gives CASSPREAGGPGEQYF.

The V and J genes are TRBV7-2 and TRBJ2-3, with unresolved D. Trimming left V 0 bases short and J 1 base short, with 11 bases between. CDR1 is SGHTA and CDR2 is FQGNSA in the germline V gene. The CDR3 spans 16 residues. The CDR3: CASSLALVEGTDTQYF. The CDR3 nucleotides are TGTGCCAGCAGCTTAGCGCTAGTAGAGGGCACAGATACGCAGTATTTT.

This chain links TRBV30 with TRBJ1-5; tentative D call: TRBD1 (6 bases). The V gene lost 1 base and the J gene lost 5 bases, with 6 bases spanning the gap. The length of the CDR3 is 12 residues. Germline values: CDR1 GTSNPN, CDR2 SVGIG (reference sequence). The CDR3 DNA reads TGTGCCTGGAGTGGGGGGCATCAGCCCCAGCATTTT. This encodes CAWSGGHQPQHF.

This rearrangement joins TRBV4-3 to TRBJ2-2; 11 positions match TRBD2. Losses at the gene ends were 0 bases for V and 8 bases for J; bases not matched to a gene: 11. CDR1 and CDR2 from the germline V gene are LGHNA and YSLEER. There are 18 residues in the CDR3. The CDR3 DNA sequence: TGCGCCAGCAGCCAAGAGTTAGCGGGGGGGCTAGTATCTGGGGAGCTGTTTTTT. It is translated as CASSQELAGGLVSGELFF.

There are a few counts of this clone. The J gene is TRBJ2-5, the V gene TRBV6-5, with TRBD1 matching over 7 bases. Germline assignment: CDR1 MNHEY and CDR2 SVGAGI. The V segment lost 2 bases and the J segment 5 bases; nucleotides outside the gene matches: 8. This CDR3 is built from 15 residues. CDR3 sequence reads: CASSYAGGRGETQYF. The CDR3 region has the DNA TGTGCCAGCAGTTACGCTGGGGGCAGGGGGGAGACCCAGTACTTC.

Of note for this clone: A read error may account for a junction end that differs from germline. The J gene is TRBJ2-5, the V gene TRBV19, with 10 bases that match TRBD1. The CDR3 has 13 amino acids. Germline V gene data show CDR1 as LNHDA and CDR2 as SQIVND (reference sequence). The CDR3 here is CASSGTGAEAQYF. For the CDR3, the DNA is TGTGCCAGTAGTGGGACAGGGGCAGAGGCCCAGTACTTC. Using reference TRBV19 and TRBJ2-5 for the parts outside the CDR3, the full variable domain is DGGITQSPKYLFRKEGQNVTLSCEQNLNHDAMYWYRQDPGQGLRLIYYSQIVNDFQKGDIAEGYSVSREKKESFPLTVTSAQKNPTAFYLCASSGTGAEAQYFGPGTRLLVL.

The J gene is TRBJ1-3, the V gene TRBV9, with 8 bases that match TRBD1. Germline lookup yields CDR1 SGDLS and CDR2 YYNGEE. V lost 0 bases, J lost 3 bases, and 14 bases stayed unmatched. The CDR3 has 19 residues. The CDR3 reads CASSVVDSSRGHVGNTIYF. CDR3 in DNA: TGTGCCAGCAGCGTAGTTGATTCGAGCAGGGGGCACGTTGGAAACACCATATATTTT.

The CDR3 nucleotides read TGTGCCAGCAGCTTGGGAGTTTCCCCCGGGGAGCTGTTTTTT. It codes for CASSLGVSPGELFF. The rearrangement joins TRBV7-2 to TRBJ2-2, with a possible D match to TRBD2 (5 bases). The ends were cut back, 3 bases at V and 6 bases at J, with 11 bases in the middle. This CDR3 spans 14 amino acids. Germline-derived CDR1 and CDR2 are SGHTA and FQGNSA.

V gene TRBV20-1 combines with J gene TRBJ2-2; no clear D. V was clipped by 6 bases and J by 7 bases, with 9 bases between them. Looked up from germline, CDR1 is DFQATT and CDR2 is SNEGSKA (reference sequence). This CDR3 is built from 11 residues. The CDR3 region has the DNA TGCAGTGCCGAACTAATCGGGGAGCTGTTTTTT. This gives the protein CSAELIGELFF.

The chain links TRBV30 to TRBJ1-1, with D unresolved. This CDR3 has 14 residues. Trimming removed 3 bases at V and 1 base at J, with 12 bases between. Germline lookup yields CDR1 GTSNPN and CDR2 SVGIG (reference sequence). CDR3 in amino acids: CAWRVGLRNTEAFF. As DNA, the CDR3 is TGTGCCTGGAGAGTGGGCCTTCGGAACACTGAAGCTTTCTTT.

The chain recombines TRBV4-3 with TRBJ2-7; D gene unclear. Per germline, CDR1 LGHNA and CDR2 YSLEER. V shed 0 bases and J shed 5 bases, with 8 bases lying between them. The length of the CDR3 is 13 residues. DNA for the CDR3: TGCGCCAGCAGCCAAGATCTACTGGACGAGCAGTACTTC. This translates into CASSQDLLDEQYF.

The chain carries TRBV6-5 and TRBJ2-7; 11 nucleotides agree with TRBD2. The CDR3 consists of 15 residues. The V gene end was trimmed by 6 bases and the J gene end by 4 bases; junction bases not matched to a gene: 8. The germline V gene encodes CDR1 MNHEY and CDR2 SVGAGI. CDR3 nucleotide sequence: TGTGCCAGCAGGCTACTAGCGGGAGTAAGTTACGAGCAGTACTTC. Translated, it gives CASRLLAGVSYEQYF.

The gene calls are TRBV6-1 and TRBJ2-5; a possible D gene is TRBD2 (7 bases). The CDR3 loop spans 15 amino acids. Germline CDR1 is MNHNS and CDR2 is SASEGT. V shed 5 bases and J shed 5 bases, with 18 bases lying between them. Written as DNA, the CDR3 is TGTGCCAGCAGTACCAATTGGGGGGGGCTTGAGACCCAGTACTTC. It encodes CASSTNWGGLETQYF.

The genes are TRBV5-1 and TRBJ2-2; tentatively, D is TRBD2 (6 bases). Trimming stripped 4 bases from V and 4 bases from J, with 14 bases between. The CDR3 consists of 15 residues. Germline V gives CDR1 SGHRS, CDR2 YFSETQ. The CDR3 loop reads CASSGVRGGTGELFF. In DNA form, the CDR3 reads TGCGCCAGCAGCGGCGTGAGGGGAGGCACCGGGGAGCTGTTTTTT. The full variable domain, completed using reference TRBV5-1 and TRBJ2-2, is KAGVTQTPRYLIKTRGQQVTLSCSPISGHRSVSWYQQTPGQGLQFLFEYFSETQRNKGNFPGRFSGRQFSNSRSEMNVSTLELGDSALYLCASSGVRGGTGELFFGEGSRLTVL.

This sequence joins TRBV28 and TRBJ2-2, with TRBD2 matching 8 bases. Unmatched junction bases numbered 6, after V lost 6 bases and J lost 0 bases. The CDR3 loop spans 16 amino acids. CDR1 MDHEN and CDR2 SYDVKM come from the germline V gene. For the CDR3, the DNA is TGTGCCAGCAGGCTGGGACTAGGGACGAACACCGGGGAGCTGTTTTTT. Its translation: CASRLGLGTNTGELFF.

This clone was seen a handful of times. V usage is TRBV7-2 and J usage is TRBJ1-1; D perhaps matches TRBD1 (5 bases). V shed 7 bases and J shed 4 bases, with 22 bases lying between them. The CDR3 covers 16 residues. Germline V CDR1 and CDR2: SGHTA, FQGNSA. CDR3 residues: CASTSGGQGPFTEAFF. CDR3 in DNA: TGTGCCAGCACCTCGGGAGGGCAGGGACCCTTCACTGAAGCTTTCTTT.

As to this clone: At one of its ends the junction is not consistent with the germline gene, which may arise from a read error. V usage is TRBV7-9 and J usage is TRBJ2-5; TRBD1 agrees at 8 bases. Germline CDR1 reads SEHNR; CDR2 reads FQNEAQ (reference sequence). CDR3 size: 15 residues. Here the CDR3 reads CASSPSRGLQEAQYF. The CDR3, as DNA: TGTGCCAGCAGTCCTTCCAGGGGGCTACAAGAGGCCCAGTACTTC. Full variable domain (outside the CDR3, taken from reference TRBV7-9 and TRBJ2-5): DTGVSQNPRHKITKRGQNVTFRCDPISEHNRLYWYRQTLGQGPEFLTYFQNEAQLEKSRLLSDRFSAERPKGSFSTLEIQRTEQGDSAMYLCASSPSRGLQEAQYFGPGTRLLVL.

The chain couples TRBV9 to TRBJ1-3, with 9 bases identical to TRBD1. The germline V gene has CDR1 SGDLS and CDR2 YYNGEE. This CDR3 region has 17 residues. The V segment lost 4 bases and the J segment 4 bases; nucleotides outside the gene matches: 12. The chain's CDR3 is CASSRGDPGTGGNTIYF. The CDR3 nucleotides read TGTGCCAGCAGCCGAGGGGACCCGGGGACAGGGGGAAACACCATATATTTT.

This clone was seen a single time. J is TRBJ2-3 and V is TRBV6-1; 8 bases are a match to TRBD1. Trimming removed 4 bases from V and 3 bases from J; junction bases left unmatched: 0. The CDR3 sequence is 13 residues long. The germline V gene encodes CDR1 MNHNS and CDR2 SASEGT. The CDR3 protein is CASSGQGTDTQYF. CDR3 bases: TGTGCCAGCAGTGGACAGGGGACAGATACGCAGTATTTT.

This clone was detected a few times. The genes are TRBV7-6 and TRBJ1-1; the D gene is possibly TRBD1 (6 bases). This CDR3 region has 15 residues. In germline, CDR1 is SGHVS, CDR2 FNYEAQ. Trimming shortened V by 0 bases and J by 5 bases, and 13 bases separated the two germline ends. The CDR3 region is CASSLAPGVRTEAFF. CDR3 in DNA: TGTGCCAGCAGCTTAGCTCCAGGGGTGAGAACTGAAGCTTTCTTT.